Presented here are 9 T cell receptor beta chains from one specimen sequenced in a study of T cell responses to AZD1222 COVID-19 vaccine. TCRdb's table, derived via immunoSEQ multiplex PCR, lists solely in-frame clones and lacks some. The table shows roughly 150,000 clones, with 88% occurring only once. Source: peripheral blood, taken on day 0 of MenACWY control vaccination. These receptors all stem from an adult in good health.

The rearrangement joins TRBV11-3 to TRBJ1-1, with 8 bases lining up with TRBD1. V was clipped by 2 bases and J by 1 base; unmatched bases: 3. Germline V gene sequence: CDR1 SGHNT, CDR2 YENEEA. This CDR3 spans 15 amino acids. Here the CDR3 DNA reads TGTGCCAGCAGCTTACGACAGGGGCGGAACACTGAAGCTTTCTTT. Amino acid sequence: CASSLRQGRNTEAFF.

The CDR3 loop reads CSVEEAGTAPYNEQFF. DNA for the CDR3: TGCAGCGTTGAAGAGGCAGGGACGGCCCCCTACAATGAGCAGTTCTTC. This sequence joins TRBV29-1 and TRBJ2-1; D assignment may be TRBD1 or TRBD2 (5 bases each). The CDR3 runs 16 residues. The germline gives CDR1 SQVTM, CDR2 ANQGSEA. V lost 0 bases to trimming and J lost 2 bases, with 14 bases between them.

CDR3 DNA sequence: TGTGCCAGCAGTAATGGACAGGGGGCTAGTTCACCCCTCCACTTT. Translation: CASSNGQGASSPLHF. The rearrangement links TRBV6-5 to TRBJ1-6; TRBD1 aligns across 11 bases. Germline CDR1 MNHEY, CDR2 SVGAGI. This CDR3 is 15 amino acids long. The V gene end was trimmed by 5 bases and the J gene end by 9 bases; junction bases not matched to a gene: 6.

The J gene is TRBJ1-1, the V gene TRBV7-3; D remains unclear. Trimming stripped 1 base from V and 3 bases from J, with 6 bases between. The CDR3 is made up of 13 amino acids. In germline, CDR1 is SGHTA, CDR2 FQGTGA. In nucleotides, the CDR3 is TGTGCCAGCAGCTTAATTACTGACACTGAAGCTTTCTTT. Translated, it gives CASSLITDTEAFF.

This clone is a singleton in its sample. The V call is TRBV5-1, the J call TRBJ1-1; the D is unclear. Trimming pared 1 base from V and 1 base from J, leaving 11 bases between. The CDR3 has 15 residues. Germline-derived CDR1 and CDR2 are SGHRS and YFSETQ. The CDR3 sequence is CASSLSFTENTEAFF. The CDR3 DNA sequence: TGCGCCAGCAGCTTGTCATTTACAGAGAACACTGAAGCTTTCTTT.

This chain links TRBV12-2 with TRBJ1-2; the D call of TRBD1 is as the table states it, not checked on the DNA. TRBV12-2 is an annotated pseudogene. CDR3 length: 14 residues. CDR3 sequence reads: CASRYKQGDYGYTF. The CDR3 nucleotides are TGTGCAAGTCGCTATAAACAGGGGGACTATGGCTACACCTTC.

The CDR3 DNA is TGTGCCTCCGATCGTGGGGGAGACACTGAAGCTTTCTTT. It yields the protein CASDRGGDTEAFF. The chain recombines TRBV30 with TRBJ1-1; a possible D gene is TRBD1 (5 bases). Germline V gives CDR1 GTSNPN, CDR2 SVGIG (reference sequence). Trimming shortened V by 7 bases and J by 3 bases, and 15 bases separated the two germline ends. CDR3 length: 13 amino acids.

V is TRBV21-1 and J is TRBJ1-2; the D segment call TRBD1 is taken from the table without a DNA check. TRBV21-1 is a known pseudogene. This CDR3 comprises 14 residues. The CDR3, as DNA: TGTGCCAGCAGCAAAACCGACAGGGCGGATGGCTACACCTTC. Its translation: CASSKTDRADGYTF.

This chain uses TRBV5-1 with TRBJ1-1, with 7 bases aligning to TRBD1. V trimming: 2 bases; J trimming: 10 bases; junction bases outside the gene matches: 5. There are 12 residues in the CDR3. CDR1 SGHRS and CDR2 YFSETQ come from the germline V gene. The DNA of the CDR3 is TGCGCCAGCAGCTTTACAGGGGTGGGAGCTTTCTTT. Translating gives CASSFTGVGAFF.